Presented here are 5 T cell receptor beta chains from one specimen sequenced in a study of blood T cell repertoires in COVID-19. TCRdb keeps only in-frame clones here, not all; method: immunoSEQ multiplex PCR. The sample lists tens of thousands of clones; about nine tenths were seen once. The sequencing input was peripheral blood. These receptors were collected from a man aged 55 to 70 with COVID-19, enrolled during active disease.

The chain recombines TRBV20-1 with TRBJ1-1; no clear D. The germline V gene encodes CDR1 DFQATT and CDR2 SNEGSKA (reference sequence). CDR3 length: 11 residues. Trimming removed 3 bases at V and 8 bases at J, with 10 bases between. CDR3 region: CSARRHSEAFF. The CDR3 bases are TGCAGTGCTAGGCGGCACTCAGAAGCTTTCTTT.

The DNA for the CDR3 is TGCGCCAGCAGTGAGTCTTGGCAGGGGGGTCTGGATGAGCAGTTCTTC. Amino acids: CASSESWQGGLDEQFF. The chain couples TRBV10-2 to TRBJ2-1; a weak D match, TRBD1 (7 bases). The V end was cut by 0 bases, the J end by 8 bases, with 17 bases between. CDR3 length equals 16 residues. In germline, CDR1 is WSHSY, CDR2 SAAADI.

This clone showed up just a few times. The chain employs TRBV7-2 and TRBJ1-6, with unresolved D. The CDR3 covers 12 residues. Germline V gene sequence: CDR1 SGHTA, CDR2 FQGNSA. V was cut by 2 bases and J by 9 bases, with 5 bases left in between. CDR3 coding DNA: TGTGCCAGCAGCTTATCCGGTTCACCCCTCCACTTT. Its translation is CASSLSGSPLHF. The variable domain in full, completed from reference TRBV7-2 and TRBJ1-6, reads GAGVSQSPSNKVTEKGKDVELRCDPISGHTALYWYRQSLGQGLEFLIYFQGNSAPDKSGLPSDRFSAERTGGSVSTLTIQRTQQEDSAVYLCASSLSGSPLHFGNGTRLTVT.

The chain joins TRBV5-1 to TRBJ1-2; 10 nucleotides line up with TRBD1. The CDR3 length is 14 residues. V dropped 0 bases and J dropped 8; count of bases not matched to a gene: 4. Germline assignment: CDR1 SGHRS and CDR2 YFSETQ. This CDR3 reads CASSLAGTGEGYTF. The CDR3, as DNA: TGCGCCAGCAGCTTGGCCGGGACAGGGGAAGGCTACACCTTC.

The genes are TRBV2 and TRBJ2-1; no clear D. V lost 2 bases and J lost 1, with 9 bases in between. The CDR3 loop spans 15 amino acids. Germline V lookup: CDR1 SNHLY, CDR2 FYNNEI. CDR3 protein: CASSEMNSSYNEQFF. The CDR3 DNA reads as TGTGCCAGCAGTGAAATGAACAGTTCCTACAATGAGCAGTTCTTC.